These 7 T cell receptor beta chains were all obtained from the same sample, sequenced in a study of blood T cell repertoires in COVID-19. Using immunoSEQ multiplex PCR, the repertoire was profiled, and TCRdb retains in-frame clones only, with some absent. This sample yields under 250,000 clones, of which around 87% are seen a single time; about 3.5% belongs to the top ten. The specimen was PBMCs or T cells enriched from blood (not recorded which). These receptor sequences come from a woman aged 18-35 years in a cohort exposed to, infected with or recovered from COVID-19 (not recorded which).

This chain uses TRBV18 with TRBJ1-4; TRBD1 agrees at 9 bases. V trimming: 8 bases; J trimming: 5 bases; junction bases outside the gene matches: 9. This CDR3 is 15 amino acids long. Germline V CDR1 and CDR2: KGHSH, LQKENI. The CDR3 DNA follows: TGTGCCAGCACCAAGGACAGGGGCGACAATGAAAAACTGTTTTTT. It encodes CASTKDRGDNEKLFF.

This clone occurred once. Other DNA sequences within the sample encode an identical CDR3. V and J are TRBV10-1 and TRBJ2-7; a possible D gene is TRBD2 (6 bases). CDR1 is WNHNN, CDR2 SYGVQD, per germline (reference sequence). The V end was cut by 0 bases, the J end by 3 bases, with 6 bases between. CDR3 length: 13 amino acids. Written as DNA, the CDR3 is TGCGCCAGCAGTGAGTCGGGGGGCTACGAGCAGTACTTC. Protein product: CASSESGGYEQYF.

This clone was observed once. This chain connects TRBV3-1 (or the pseudogene TRBV3-2) to TRBJ1-3; 7 bases are shared with TRBD1. V gave up 5 bases and J gave up 0 bases; unmatched junction bases: 10. Looked up from germline, CDR1 is LGHDT and CDR2 is YNNKEL (reference sequence). This CDR3 is 17 amino acids long. The CDR3 region has the DNA TGTGCCAGCAGCGTATCCGGGACAGACAGCTCTGGAAACACCATATATTTT. Protein product: CASSVSGTDSSGNTIYF.

The rearrangement joins TRBV5-1 to TRBJ1-4; no reliable D call. V was trimmed by 0 bases and J by 0 bases, leaving 3 bases between them. Germline CDR1 is SGHRS and CDR2 is YFSETQ. This CDR3 has 14 residues. The CDR3 bases are TGCGCCAGCAGCTTGGCCACAACTAATGAAAAACTGTTTTTT. This codes for CASSLATTNEKLFF.

The gene calls are TRBV19 and TRBJ1-1; 7 nucleotides align to TRBD1. The V gene's germline CDR1 is LNHDA and CDR2 SQIVND (reference sequence). The CDR3 runs 15 residues. The V and J ends lost 5 bases and 0 bases, in that order; junction bases with no gene match: 6. Written as DNA, the CDR3 is TGTGCCAGTAGTTCGGACAGGAGGATGAACACTGAAGCTTTCTTT. This encodes CASSSDRRMNTEAFF.

J is TRBJ2-5 and V is TRBV6-6, with D unresolved. This CDR3 comprises 13 residues. Trimming shortened V by 2 bases and J by 4 bases, and 8 bases separated the two germline ends. Germline V gene data show CDR1 as MNHNY and CDR2 as SVGAGI (reference sequence). CDR3 sequence reads: CASSYDPVETQYF. In nucleotides, the CDR3 is TGTGCCAGCAGTTACGATCCAGTAGAGACCCAGTACTTC.

This clone has just a few counts. This chain's CDR3 is CASTTSQGYGYTF. CDR3 coding DNA: TGTGCCAGCACCACATCGCAGGGGTATGGCTACACCTTC. The chain recombines TRBV28 with TRBJ1-2; tentative D call: TRBD1 (6 bases). CDR1 MDHEN and CDR2 SYDVKM come from the germline V gene. V lost 7 bases and J 5 bases, leaving 14 bases between the germline ends. This CDR3 is 13 amino acids long.